The 3 T cell receptor beta chains listed next were all sequenced from one sample in a study of blood T cell repertoires in COVID-19. Profiling relied on immunoSEQ multiplex PCR, and the TCRdb table lists in-frame clones only, not all of them. Of about 98,000 clones in the sample, around 85% were seen once. The sequenced sample was peripheral blood. The receptor source for this set is a woman of 80 years or more with acute or convalescent COVID-19.

CDR3 in DNA: TGTGCCAGCAGTGAAGACAGGGGGCTTGGCTACACCTTC. Its protein is CASSEDRGLGYTF. The V and J genes are TRBV7-6 and TRBJ1-2, with 10 bases fitting TRBD1. Germline CDR1 reads SGHVS; CDR2 reads FNYEAQ. The CDR3 has 13 amino acids. V lost 6 bases to trimming and J lost 7 bases; unmatched junction nucleotides: 5.

This clone was picked up a small number of times. The chain recombines TRBV19 with TRBJ1-2; TRBD1 might be the D (6 bases). This CDR3 contains 12 residues. CDR1 LNHDA and CDR2 SQIVND come from the germline V gene (reference sequence). V was trimmed by 7 bases and J by 2 bases, leaving 8 bases between them. CDR3 region: CASTGQNYGYTF. In DNA, the CDR3 is TGTGCCAGTACTGGACAGAACTATGGCTACACCTTC.

This sequence joins TRBV10-1 and TRBJ2-1, with TRBD1 identical over 9 bases. Trimming at V came to 6 bases and at J to 9 bases, leaving 9 bases not matched to a gene. The CDR3 has 14 amino acids. The germline gives CDR1 WNHNN, CDR2 SYGVQD (reference sequence). CDR3 sequence reads: CASRAGTGTGEQFF. The DNA of the CDR3 is TGCGCCAGCAGAGCCGGGACAGGGACCGGTGAGCAGTTCTTC.